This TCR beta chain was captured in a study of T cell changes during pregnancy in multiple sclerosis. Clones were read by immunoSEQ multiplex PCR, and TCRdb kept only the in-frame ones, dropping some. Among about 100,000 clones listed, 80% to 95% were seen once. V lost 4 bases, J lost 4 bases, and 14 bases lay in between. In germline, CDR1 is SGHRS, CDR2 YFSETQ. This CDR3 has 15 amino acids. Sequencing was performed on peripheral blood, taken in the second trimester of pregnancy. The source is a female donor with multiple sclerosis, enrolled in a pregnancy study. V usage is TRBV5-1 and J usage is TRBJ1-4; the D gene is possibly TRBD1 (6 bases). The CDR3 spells CASSPWGQNNEKLFF. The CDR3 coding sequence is TGCGCCAGCAGCCCCTGGGGGCAGAATAATGAAAAACTGTTTTTT.